This T cell receptor (beta chain) derives from a study of T cells in Graves' hyperthyroidism and ophthalmopathy. Germline-derived CDR1 and CDR2 are ENHRY and SYGVKD. The CDR3 has 15 amino acids. V lost 4 bases and J lost 1, with 10 bases in between. Template material for amplifying TCR beta CDR3 regions consisted of RNA transcripts. First-round RT-PCR of the TCR CDR3 relied on the HTBI primer set. TCRdb reanalysed the multiplex PCR reads using MiXCR and keeps one entry per CDR3 protein. The sample lists over 450,000 distinct CDR3 sequences; roughly an eighth were seen once. The receptor was derived from a woman aged 18 to 35 with Graves' hyperthyroidism. The sequenced sample consisted of blood. The gene calls are TRBV10-3 and TRBJ2-2; D is unresolved. The CDR3 DNA is TGTGCCATCAGTGCCTCCCGAATGAACACCGGGGAGCTGTTTTTT. Its translation is CAISASRMNTGELFF.